The clone carrying this T cell receptor (beta chain) was counted once. The V gene lost 3 bases and the J gene lost 7 bases, with 15 bases spanning the gap. This CDR3 has 14 residues. The sample belongs to a study of T cells after yellow fever vaccination. TCRdb fed the 5' RACE reads into MiXCR, producing one record per CDR3 protein. There are 250,000 or so distinct CDR3 sequences in the sample; 3.6% occur only once, and under 20% lies in the top ten. This TCR was recovered from a man aged 18 to 30 who received the YFV17D yellow fever vaccine. The gene calls are TRBV12-3 or TRBV12-4 and TRBJ1-1; D remains ambiguous. The sample here was PBMCs, taken 15 days after the yellow fever booster vaccination. The CDR3 DNA reads TGTGCCAGCAGTTTGCAGGTTCAAGGTCTTGAAGCTTTCTTT. It is translated as CASSLQVQGLEAFF.